A selection of T cell receptor beta chains follows, all from one sample in a study of cytomegalovirus exposure and HLA in healthy donors. Generated by immunoSEQ multiplex PCR, the TCRdb table keeps only in-frame clones and is missing some. This table holds around 160,000 clones, approximately 86% found once. The sample comprised PBMCs. The origin of the receptors is a man aged 25 to 40 in good health and CMV-seropositive. Each CDR3 is given with its conserved first and last residue. A D gene is named only where the DNA matches it firmly. Some rows mark clone size as missing; the rest say once, few, many or name a class of expanded clone.

d_call: NA; clone_size: NA; v_call: TRBV5-1; j_call: TRBJ1-2; cdr3_aa: CASSGQGTTYGYTF; cdr3_nt: TGCGCCAGCAGCGGACAAGGAACTACCTATGGCTACACCTTC
d_call: TRBD1; clone_size: once; v_call: TRBV19; j_call: TRBJ1-1; cdr3_aa: CASSTQTGKGGLDTEAFF; cdr3_nt: TGTGCCAGTAGTACCCAGACAGGGAAAGGGGGTTTAGACACTGAAGCTTTCTTT
d_call: NA; clone_size: NA; v_call: TRBV30; j_call: TRBJ1-1; cdr3_aa: CAWSVLRTNWDTEAFF; cdr3_nt: TGTGCCTGGAGTGTCCTCCGGACAAATTGGGACACTGAAGCTTTCTTT
d_call: TRBD1; clone_size: NA; v_call: TRBV19; j_call: TRBJ1-5; cdr3_aa: CATHDRGGWAIQPQHF; cdr3_nt: TGTGCCACGCATGACAGGGGCGGATGGGCAATCCAGCCCCAGCATTTT
d_call: TRBD2; clone_size: NA; v_call: TRBV13; j_call: TRBJ2-7; cdr3_aa: CASSHQRGGPYEQYF; cdr3_nt: TGTGCCAGCAGCCACCAGCGGGGGGGCCCTTATGAGCAGTACTTC
d_call: NA; clone_size: once; v_call: TRBV20-1; j_call: TRBJ2-7; cdr3_aa: CSAGSYEQYF; cdr3_nt: TGCAGTGCTGGCAGCTACGAGCAGTACTTC
d_call: TRBD2; clone_size: NA; v_call: TRBV6-5; j_call: TRBJ2-2; cdr3_aa: CASRFSGGPGELFF; cdr3_nt: TGTGCCAGCAGATTTAGCGGGGGCCCCGGGGAGCTGTTTTTT
d_call: NA; clone_size: NA; v_call: TRBV2; j_call: TRBJ2-2; cdr3_aa: CASSIGQRANTGELFF; cdr3_nt: TGTGCCAGCAGCATCGGACAGAGAGCGAACACCGGGGAGCTGTTTTTT
d_call: NA; clone_size: once; v_call: TRBV6-5; j_call: TRBJ1-1; cdr3_aa: CASSPPDTEAFF; cdr3_nt: TGTGCCAGCAGTCCCCCGGACACTGAAGCTTTCTTT
d_call: TRBD2; clone_size: NA; v_call: TRBV2; j_call: TRBJ2-7; cdr3_aa: CASRVPSYGGAGSYEQYF; cdr3_nt: TGTGCCAGCAGGGTACCTTCCTACGGGGGGGCTGGCTCCTACGAGCAGTACTTC
d_call: TRBD2; clone_size: NA; v_call: TRBV5-1; j_call: TRBJ2-7; cdr3_aa: CASSWATSGGAFEQYF; cdr3_nt: TGCGCCAGCAGCTGGGCAACTAGCGGGGGGGCCTTCGAGCAGTACTTC